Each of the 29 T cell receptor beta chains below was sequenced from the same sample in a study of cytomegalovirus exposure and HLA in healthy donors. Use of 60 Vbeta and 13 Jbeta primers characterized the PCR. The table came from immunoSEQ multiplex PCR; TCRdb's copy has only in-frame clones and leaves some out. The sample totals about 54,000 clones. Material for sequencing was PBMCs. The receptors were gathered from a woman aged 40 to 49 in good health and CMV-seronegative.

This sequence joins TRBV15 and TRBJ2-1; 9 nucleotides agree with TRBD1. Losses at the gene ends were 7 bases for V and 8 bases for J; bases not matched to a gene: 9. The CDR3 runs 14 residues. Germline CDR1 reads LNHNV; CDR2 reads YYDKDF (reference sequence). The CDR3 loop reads CATNPGQGEDEQFF. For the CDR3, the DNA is TGTGCCACCAATCCGGGACAGGGTGAAGATGAGCAGTTCTTC.

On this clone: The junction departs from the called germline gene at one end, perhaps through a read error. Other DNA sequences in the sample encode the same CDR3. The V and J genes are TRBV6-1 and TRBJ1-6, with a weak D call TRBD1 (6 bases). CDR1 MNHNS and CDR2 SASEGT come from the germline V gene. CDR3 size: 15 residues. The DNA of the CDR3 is TGTGCCAGCAGTGAAGCTCAGGGGCTGGTTTCACCCCTACACTTT. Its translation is CASSEAQGLVSPLHF.

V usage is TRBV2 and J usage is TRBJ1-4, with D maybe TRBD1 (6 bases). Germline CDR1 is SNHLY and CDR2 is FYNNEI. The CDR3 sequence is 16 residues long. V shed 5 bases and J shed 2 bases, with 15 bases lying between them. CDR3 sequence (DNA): TGTGCCAGCAGTCCTGGTACAGGGCGGACTAATGAAAAACTGTTTTTT. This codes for CASSPGTGRTNEKLFF.

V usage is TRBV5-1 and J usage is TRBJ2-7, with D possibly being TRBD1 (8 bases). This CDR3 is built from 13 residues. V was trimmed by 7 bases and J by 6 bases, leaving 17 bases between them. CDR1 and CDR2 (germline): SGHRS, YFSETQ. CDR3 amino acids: CASLKQGGAEQYF. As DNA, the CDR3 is TGCGCCAGCCTAAAACAGGGGGGGGCCGAGCAGTACTTC.

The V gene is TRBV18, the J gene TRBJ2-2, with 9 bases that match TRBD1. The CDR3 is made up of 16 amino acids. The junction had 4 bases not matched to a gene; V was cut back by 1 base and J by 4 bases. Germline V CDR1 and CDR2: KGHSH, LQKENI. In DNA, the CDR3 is TGTGCCAGCTCACCACTGGGACAGGGAGGCACCGGGGAGCTGTTTTTT. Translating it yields CASSPLGQGGTGELFF.

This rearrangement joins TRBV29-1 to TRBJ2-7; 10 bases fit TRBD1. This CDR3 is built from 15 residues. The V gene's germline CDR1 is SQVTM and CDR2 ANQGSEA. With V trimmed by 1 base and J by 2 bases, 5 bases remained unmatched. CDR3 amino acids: CSVEGGGQGTYEQYF. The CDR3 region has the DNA TGCAGCGTTGAAGGGGGGGGACAGGGGACCTACGAGCAGTACTTC.

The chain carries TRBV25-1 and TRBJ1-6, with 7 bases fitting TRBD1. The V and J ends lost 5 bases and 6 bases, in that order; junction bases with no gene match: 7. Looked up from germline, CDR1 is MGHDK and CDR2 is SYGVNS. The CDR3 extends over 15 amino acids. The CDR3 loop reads CASSRTGAFNSPLHF. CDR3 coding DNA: TGTGCCAGCAGTAGAACAGGGGCATTTAATTCACCCCTCCACTTT.

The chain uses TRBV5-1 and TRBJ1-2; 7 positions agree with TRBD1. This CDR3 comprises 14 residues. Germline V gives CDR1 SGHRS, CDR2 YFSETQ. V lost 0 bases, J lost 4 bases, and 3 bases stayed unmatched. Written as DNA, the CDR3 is TGCGCCAGCAGCTTGGAGGGGGCAGGCTATGGCTACACCTTC. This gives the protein CASSLEGAGYGYTF.

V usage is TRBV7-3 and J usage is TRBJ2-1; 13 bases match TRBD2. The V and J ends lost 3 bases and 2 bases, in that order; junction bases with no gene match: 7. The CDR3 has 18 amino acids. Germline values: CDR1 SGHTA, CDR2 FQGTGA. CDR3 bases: TGTGCCAGCAGCTTGGTGGGACTAGCGGGGTCAGCCTACAATGAGCAGTTCTTC. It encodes CASSLVGLAGSAYNEQFF. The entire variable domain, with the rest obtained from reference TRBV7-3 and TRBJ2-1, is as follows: GAGVSQTPSNKVTEKGKYVELRCDPISGHTALYWYRQSLGQGPEFLIYFQGTGAADDSGLPNDRFFAVRPEGSVSTLKIQRTERGDSAVYLCASSLVGLAGSAYNEQFFGPGTRLTVL.

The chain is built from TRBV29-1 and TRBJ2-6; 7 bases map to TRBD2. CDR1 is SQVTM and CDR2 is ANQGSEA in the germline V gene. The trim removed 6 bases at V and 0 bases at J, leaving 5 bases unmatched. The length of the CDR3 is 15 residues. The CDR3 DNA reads TGCAGCGTAGGGGAGGGGATCTCTGGGGCCAACGTCCTGACTTTC. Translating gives CSVGEGISGANVLTF.

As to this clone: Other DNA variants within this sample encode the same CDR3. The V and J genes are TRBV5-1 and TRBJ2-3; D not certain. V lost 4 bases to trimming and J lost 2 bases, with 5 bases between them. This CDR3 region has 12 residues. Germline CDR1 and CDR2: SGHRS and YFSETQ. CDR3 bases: TGCGCCAGCAGCCCCTCCACAGATACGCAGTATTTT. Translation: CASSPSTDTQYF. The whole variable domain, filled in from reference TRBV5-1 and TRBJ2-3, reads KAGVTQTPRYLIKTRGQQVTLSCSPISGHRSVSWYQQTPGQGLQFLFEYFSETQRNKGNFPGRFSGRQFSNSRSEMNVSTLELGDSALYLCASSPSTDTQYFGPGTRLTVL.

This CDR3 is CATSSLVGGYGYTF. The DNA for the CDR3 is TGTGCCACCAGCAGCTTAGTAGGGGGCTATGGCTACACCTTC. The chain combines TRBV15 with TRBJ1-2; D might be TRBD1 (6 bases). The CDR3 spans 14 residues. With 3 bases removed from V and 4 bases from J, the gap between germline ends came to 12 bases. Germline V gene lookup returns CDR1 LNHNV and CDR2 YYDKDF (reference sequence).

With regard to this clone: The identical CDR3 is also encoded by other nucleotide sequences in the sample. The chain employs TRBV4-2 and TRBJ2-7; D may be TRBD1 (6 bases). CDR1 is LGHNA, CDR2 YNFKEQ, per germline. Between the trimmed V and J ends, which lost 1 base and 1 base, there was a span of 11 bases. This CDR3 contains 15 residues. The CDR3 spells CASSQADSRSYEQYF. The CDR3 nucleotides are TGTGCCAGCAGCCAAGCGGACAGCAGATCCTACGAGCAGTACTTC.

The CDR3 protein is CASSVGMDNYEQYF. CDR3 DNA: TGTGCCAGCAGCGTAGGAATGGACAACTACGAGCAGTACTTC. The genes are TRBV9 and TRBJ2-7; a possible D gene is TRBD1 (5 bases). This CDR3 comprises 14 residues. The germline CDR1 and CDR2 sequences are SGDLS and YYNGEE. Trimming took off 0 bases at V and 3 bases at J, with 10 bases between the two ends.

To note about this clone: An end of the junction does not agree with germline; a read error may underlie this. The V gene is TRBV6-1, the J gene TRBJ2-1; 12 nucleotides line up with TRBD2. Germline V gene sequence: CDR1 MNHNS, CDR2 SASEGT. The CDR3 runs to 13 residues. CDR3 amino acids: CASGPPLAGGPLF. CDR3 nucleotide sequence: TGTGCCAGCGGGCCGCCGCTAGCGGGAGGGCCCCTCTTC.

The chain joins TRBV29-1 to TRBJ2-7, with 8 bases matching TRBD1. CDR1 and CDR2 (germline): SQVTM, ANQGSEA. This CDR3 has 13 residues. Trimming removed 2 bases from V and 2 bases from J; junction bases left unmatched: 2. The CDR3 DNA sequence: TGCAGCGTTGAAATACAGGGGGCCTACGAGCAGTACTTC. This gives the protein CSVEIQGAYEQYF.

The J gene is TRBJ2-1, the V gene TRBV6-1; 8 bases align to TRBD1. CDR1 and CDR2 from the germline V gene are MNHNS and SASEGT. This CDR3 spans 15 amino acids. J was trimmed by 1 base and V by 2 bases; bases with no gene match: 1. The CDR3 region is CASSEQGASYNEQFF. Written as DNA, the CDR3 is TGTGCCAGCAGTGAACAGGGGGCTTCCTACAATGAGCAGTTCTTC.

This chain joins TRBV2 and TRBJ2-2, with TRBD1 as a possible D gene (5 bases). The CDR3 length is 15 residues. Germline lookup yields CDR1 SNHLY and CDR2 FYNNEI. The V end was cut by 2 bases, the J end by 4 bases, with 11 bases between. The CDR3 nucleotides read TGTGCCAGCAGTGAATTAGACAGCAGCACCGGGGAGCTGTTTTTT. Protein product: CASSELDSSTGELFF.

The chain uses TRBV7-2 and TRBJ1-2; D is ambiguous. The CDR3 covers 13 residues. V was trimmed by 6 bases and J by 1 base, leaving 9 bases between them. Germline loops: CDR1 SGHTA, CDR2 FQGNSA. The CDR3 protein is CASSRTNNYGYTF. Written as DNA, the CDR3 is TGTGCCAGCAGTCGCACAAATAACTATGGCTACACCTTC.

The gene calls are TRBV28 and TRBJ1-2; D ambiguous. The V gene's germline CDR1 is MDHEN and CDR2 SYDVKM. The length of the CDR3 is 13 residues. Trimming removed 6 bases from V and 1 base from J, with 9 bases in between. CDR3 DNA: TGTGCCAGCAGCTCCCAGGATAACTATGGCTACACCTTC. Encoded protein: CASSSQDNYGYTF.

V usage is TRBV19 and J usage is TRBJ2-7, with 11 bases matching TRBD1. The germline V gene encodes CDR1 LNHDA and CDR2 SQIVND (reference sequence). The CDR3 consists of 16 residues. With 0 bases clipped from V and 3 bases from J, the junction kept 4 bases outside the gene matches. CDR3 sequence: CASSIDRTGGFYEQYF. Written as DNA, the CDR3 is TGTGCCAGTAGTATAGATCGGACAGGGGGCTTCTACGAGCAGTACTTC.

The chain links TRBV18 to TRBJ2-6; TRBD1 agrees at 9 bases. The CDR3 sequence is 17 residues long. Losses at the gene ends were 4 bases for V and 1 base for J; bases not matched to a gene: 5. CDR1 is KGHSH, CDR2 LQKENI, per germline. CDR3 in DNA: TGTGCCAGCTCACTGGACAGGGGTGTATCTGGGGCCAACGTCCTGACTTTC. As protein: CASSLDRGVSGANVLTF.

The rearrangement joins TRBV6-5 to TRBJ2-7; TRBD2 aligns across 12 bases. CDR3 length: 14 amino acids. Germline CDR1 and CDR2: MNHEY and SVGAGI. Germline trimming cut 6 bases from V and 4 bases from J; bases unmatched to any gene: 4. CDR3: CASRRGTSGYEQYF. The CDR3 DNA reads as TGTGCCAGCAGGAGGGGGACTAGCGGGTACGAGCAGTACTTC.

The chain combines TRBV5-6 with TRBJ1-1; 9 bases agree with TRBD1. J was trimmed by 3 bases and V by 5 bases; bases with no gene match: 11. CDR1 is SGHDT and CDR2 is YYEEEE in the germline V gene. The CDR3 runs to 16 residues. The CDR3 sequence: CASRTGQGHRDTEAFF. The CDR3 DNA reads TGTGCCAGCAGAACGGGACAGGGTCATCGGGACACTGAAGCTTTCTTT.

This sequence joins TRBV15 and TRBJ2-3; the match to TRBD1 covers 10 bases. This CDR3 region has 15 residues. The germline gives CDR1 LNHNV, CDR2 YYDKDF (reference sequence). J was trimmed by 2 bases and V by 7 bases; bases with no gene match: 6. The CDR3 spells CATKTGTGATDTQYF. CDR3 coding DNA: TGTGCCACCAAGACCGGGACAGGGGCCACAGATACGCAGTATTTT.

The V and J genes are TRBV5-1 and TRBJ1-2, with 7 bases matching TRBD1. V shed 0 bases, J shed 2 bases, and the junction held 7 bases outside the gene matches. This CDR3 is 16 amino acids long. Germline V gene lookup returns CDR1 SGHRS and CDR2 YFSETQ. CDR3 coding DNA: TGCGCCAGCAGCTTGGCCCCCCAGACAGGGAACTATGGCTACACCTTC. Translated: CASSLAPQTGNYGYTF.

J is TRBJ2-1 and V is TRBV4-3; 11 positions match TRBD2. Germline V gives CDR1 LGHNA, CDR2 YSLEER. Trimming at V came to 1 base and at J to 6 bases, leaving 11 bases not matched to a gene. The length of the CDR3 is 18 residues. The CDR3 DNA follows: TGCGCCAGCAGCCAAGCGAAGACTAGCGGGGCCTTCGGCAATGAGCAGTTCTTC. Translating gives CASSQAKTSGAFGNEQFF.

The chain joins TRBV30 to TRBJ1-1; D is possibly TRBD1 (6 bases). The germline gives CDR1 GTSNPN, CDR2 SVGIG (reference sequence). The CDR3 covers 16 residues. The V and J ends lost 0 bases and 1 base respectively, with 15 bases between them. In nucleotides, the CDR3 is TGTGCCTGGAGTGTACAGGGCACCTTCGGGAACACTGAAGCTTTCTTT. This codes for CAWSVQGTFGNTEAFF.

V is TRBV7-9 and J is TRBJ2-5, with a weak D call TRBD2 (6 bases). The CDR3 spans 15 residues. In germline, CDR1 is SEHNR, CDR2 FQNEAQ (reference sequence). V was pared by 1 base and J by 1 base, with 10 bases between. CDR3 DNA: TGTGCCAGCAGCTTAGTCGGGACTTTCCAAGAGACCCAGTACTTC. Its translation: CASSLVGTFQETQYF.